Shown below are 12 T cell receptor beta chains from a single sample sequenced in a study of T-cell memory formation after mild COVID-19. TCRdb reanalysed the 5' RACE reads using MiXCR and keeps one entry per CDR3 protein. The sample has hundreds of thousands of distinct CDR3 sequences; about an eighth are singletons. Specimen: PBMCs or a T cell subset sorted from them (not recorded which). The receptors stem from a man between 18 and 35 years old who had mild COVID-19 (a few samples of this study predate the infection). Cell type and time point are not known.

The V and J genes are TRBV3-1 and TRBJ1-1; 7 nucleotides agree with TRBD1. CDR1 is LGHDT, CDR2 YNNKEL, per germline (reference sequence). After removal of 4 bases from V and 1 base from J, the junction contained 6 bases not matched to a gene. This CDR3 has 15 residues. CDR3 coding DNA: TGTGCCAGCAGCCTCCTCGGACAGGCGAACACTGAAGCTTTCTTT. Translating it yields CASSLLGQANTEAFF.

This clonotype was counted many times. The CDR3 loop reads CASSFDNPGELFF. DNA for the CDR3: TGTGCCAGCAGCTTCGACAATCCCGGGGAGCTGTTTTTT. The gene calls are TRBV7-9 and TRBJ2-2; D is uncertain. V lost 3 bases and J 6 bases, leaving 8 bases between the germline ends. The CDR3 contains 13 residues. Germline CDR1 and CDR2: SEHNR and FQNEAQ (reference sequence). Supplemented by reference TRBV7-9 and TRBJ2-2, the full variable domain reads DTGVSQNPRHKITKRGQNVTFRCDPISEHNRLYWYRQTLGQGPEFLTYFQNEAQLEKSRLLSDRFSAERPKGSFSTLEIQRTEQGDSAMYLCASSFDNPGELFFGEGSRLTVL.

The V call is TRBV5-5, the J call TRBJ2-3; 12 positions match TRBD2. CDR3 length: 16 amino acids. Germline CDR1 reads SGHKS; CDR2 reads YYEKEE (reference sequence). Unmatched junction bases numbered 5, after V lost 3 bases and J lost 3 bases. CDR3 protein: CASSSGLAGTTDTQYF. The DNA of the CDR3 is TGTGCCAGCAGCTCCGGACTAGCGGGGACTACAGATACGCAGTATTTT.

CDR3 bases: TGTGCCAGCACTTCGGGGACAGGTGTGCGAGGCTACACCTTC. Its protein product is CASTSGTGVRGYTF. The gene calls are TRBV5-5 and TRBJ1-2; 8 nucleotides match TRBD1. With V trimmed by 6 bases and J by 8 bases, 12 bases remained unmatched. Germline CDR1 SGHKS, CDR2 YYEKEE (reference sequence). The length of the CDR3 is 14 residues.

V gene TRBV7-6 combines with J gene TRBJ2-5, with no clear D. This CDR3 region has 15 residues. Germline CDR1 is SGHVS and CDR2 is FNYEAQ. The V and J ends lost 0 bases and 6 bases respectively, with 14 bases between them. The CDR3 reads CASSLALGGSKTQYF. As DNA, the CDR3 is TGTGCCAGCAGCTTAGCGCTTGGCGGCAGCAAGACCCAGTACTTC.

The chain carries TRBV12-3 or TRBV12-4 and TRBJ1-5; D is unclear. V was shortened by 1 base and J by 5 bases, with 12 bases between the two germline ends. The CDR3 covers 15 residues. CDR3 sequence (DNA): TGTGCCAGCAGTTTAGAAGTCCAATTTCATCAGCCCCAGCATTTT. It translates to CASSLEVQFHQPQHF.

V is TRBV5-4 and J is TRBJ2-1; TRBD2 is a possible D gene (5 bases). CDR1 SGHNT and CDR2 YYREEE come from the germline V gene (reference sequence). This CDR3 spans 15 amino acids. Trimming left V 2 bases short and J 2 bases short, with 11 bases between. The DNA of the CDR3 is TGTGCCAGCAGCTTAGCGCTAGCAGCCTACAATGAGCAGTTCTTC. It codes for CASSLALAAYNEQFF.

The chain couples TRBV7-3 to TRBJ1-1; 7 bases align to TRBD1. With 0 bases clipped from V and 8 bases from J, the junction kept 6 bases outside the gene matches. CDR3 size: 14 residues. CDR1 and CDR2 (germline): SGHTA, FQGTGA. The CDR3 DNA follows: TGTGCCAGCAGCTTAACTGGTGGACAGGAGGAAGCTTTCTTT. Amino acids: CASSLTGGQEEAFF.

There are a few counts of this clonotype. The chain couples TRBV12-3 or TRBV12-4 to TRBJ2-2; D perhaps matches TRBD1 (6 bases). Between the trimmed V and J ends, which lost 1 base and 5 bases, there was a span of 11 bases. This CDR3 comprises 15 residues. The CDR3 region has the DNA TGTGCCAGCAGTTTAGGCAGGGGACGAACCGGGGAGCTGTTTTTT. Translating it yields CASSLGRGRTGELFF.

Ten or more counts support this clonotype. This chain uses TRBV3-1 with TRBJ2-5; possibly TRBD2 for D (5 bases). The germline V gene has CDR1 LGHDT and CDR2 YNNKEL (reference sequence). This CDR3 is 16 amino acids long. Between the trimmed V and J ends, which lost 4 bases and 0 bases, there was a span of 15 bases. The CDR3 loop is CASSLRTDSYQETQYF. In nucleotides, the CDR3 is TGTGCCAGCAGCCTGAGGACGGACTCGTACCAAGAGACCCAGTACTTC.

CDR3 sequence (DNA): TGTGCCAGCAACGGGTTTACTAGATACGAGCAGTACGTC. Its protein product is CASNGFTRYEQYV. The chain employs TRBV6-8 and TRBJ2-7, with TRBD2 as a possible D gene (5 bases). The CDR3 sequence is 13 residues long. Germline V gives CDR1 MNHGY, CDR2 SAAAGT. Trimming removed 7 bases from V and 4 bases from J, with 14 bases in between.

This clonotype turned up a few times. The chain has TRBV15 and TRBJ2-3; D might be TRBD1 or TRBD2, each matching 6 bases. This CDR3 is 16 amino acids long. Trimming took 0 bases from V and 4 from J, leaving 14 bases between them. From germline, CDR1 is LNHNV and CDR2 YYDKDF (reference sequence). The CDR3 nucleotides are TGTGCCACCAGCAGAGATGGTTACAGGGAGGCAGATACGCAGTATTTT. Protein sequence: CATSRDGYREADTQYF.